This section outlines one TCR beta chain sequence together with its context. Profiled with immunoSEQ multiplex PCR; TCRdb holds only in-frame clones, not every one. The sample has around 73,000 clones, roughly 80% seen once. V shed 5 bases, J shed 5 bases, and the junction held 15 bases outside the gene matches. The CDR3 loop spans 16 amino acids. Per germline, CDR1 SGHNT and CDR2 YENEEA. These data belong to a study of blood T cell repertoires in COVID-19. The chain joins TRBV11-3 to TRBJ2-7; 7 bases match TRBD1. Sample: peripheral blood. The sequence was collected from a human donor in a cohort sampled during active COVID-19. The CDR3 coding sequence is TGTGCCAGCAGCGCACGTCAGGGGGTACCTAGGGACGAGCAGTACTTC. Protein sequence: CASSARQGVPRDEQYF. The variable domain in full, with the rest retrieved from reference TRBV11-3 and TRBJ2-7, is EAGVVQSPRYKIIEKKQPVAFWCNPISGHNTLYWYLQNLGQGPELLIRYENEEAVDDSQLPKDRFSAERLKGVDSTLKIQPAELGDSAVYLCASSARQGVPRDEQYFGPGTRLTVT.